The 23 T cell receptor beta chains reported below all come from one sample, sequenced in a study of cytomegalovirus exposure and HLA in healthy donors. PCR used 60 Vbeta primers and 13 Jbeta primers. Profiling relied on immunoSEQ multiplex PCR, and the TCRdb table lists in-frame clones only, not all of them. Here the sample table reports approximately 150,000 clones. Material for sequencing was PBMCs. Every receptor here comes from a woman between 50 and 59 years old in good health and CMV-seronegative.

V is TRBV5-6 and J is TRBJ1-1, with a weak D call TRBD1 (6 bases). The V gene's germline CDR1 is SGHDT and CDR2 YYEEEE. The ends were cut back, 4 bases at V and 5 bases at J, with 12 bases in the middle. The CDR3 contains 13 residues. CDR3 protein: CASSKKGGTEAFF. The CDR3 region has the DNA TGTGCCAGCAGCAAAAAGGGGGGGACTGAAGCTTTCTTT.

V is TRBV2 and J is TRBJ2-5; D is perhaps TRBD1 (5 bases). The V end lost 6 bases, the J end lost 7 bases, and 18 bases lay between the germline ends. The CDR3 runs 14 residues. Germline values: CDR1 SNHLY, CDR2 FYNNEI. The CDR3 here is CASREWGVGRTQYF. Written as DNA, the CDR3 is TGTGCCAGCAGAGAATGGGGCGTCGGTAGGACCCAGTACTTC. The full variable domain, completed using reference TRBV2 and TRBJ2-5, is EPEVTQTPSHQVTQMGQEVILRCVPISNHLYFYWYRQILGQKVEFLVSFYNNEISEKSEIFDDQFSVERPDGSNFTLKIRSTKLEDSAMYFCASREWGVGRTQYFGPGTRLLVL.

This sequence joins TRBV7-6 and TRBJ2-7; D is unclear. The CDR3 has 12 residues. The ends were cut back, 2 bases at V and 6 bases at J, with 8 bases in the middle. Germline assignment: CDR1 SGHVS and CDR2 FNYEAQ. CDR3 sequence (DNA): TGTGCCAGCAGCTTACCTCTCGGCGAGCAGTACTTC. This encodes CASSLPLGEQYF.

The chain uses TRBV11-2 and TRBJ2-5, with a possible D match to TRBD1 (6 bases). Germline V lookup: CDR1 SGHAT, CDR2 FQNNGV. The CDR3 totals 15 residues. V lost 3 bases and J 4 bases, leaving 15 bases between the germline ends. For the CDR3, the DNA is TGTGCCAGCAGCTTGTGGCAGGGGAACCGAGAGACCCAGTACTTC. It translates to CASSLWQGNRETQYF.

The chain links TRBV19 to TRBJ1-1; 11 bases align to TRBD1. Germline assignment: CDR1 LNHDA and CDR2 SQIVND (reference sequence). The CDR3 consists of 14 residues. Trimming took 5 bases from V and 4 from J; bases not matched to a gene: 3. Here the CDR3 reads CASSSGTGGTEAFF. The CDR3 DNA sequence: TGTGCCAGTAGTTCAGGGACAGGGGGCACTGAAGCTTTCTTT.

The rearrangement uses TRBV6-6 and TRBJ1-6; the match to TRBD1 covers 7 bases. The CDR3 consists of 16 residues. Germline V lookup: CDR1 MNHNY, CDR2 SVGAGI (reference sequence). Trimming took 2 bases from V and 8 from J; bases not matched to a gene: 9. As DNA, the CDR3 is TGTGCCAGCAGTTACGGGAGACAGGGTGGATATTCACCCCTCCACTTT. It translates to CASSYGRQGGYSPLHF.

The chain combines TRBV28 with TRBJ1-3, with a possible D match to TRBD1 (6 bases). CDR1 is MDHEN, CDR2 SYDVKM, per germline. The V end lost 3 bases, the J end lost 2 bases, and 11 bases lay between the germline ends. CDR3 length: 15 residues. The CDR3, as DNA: TGTGCCAGCAGTTTGACAGGAGCCGCTGGAAACACCATATATTTT. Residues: CASSLTGAAGNTIYF.

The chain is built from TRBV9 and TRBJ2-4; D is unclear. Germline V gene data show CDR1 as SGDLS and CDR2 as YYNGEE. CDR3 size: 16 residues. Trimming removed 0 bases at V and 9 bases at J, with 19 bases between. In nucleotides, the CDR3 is TGTGCCAGCAGCGTAGGGGCAGCCCCGGAATCGATCATTCAGTACTTC. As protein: CASSVGAAPESIIQYF.

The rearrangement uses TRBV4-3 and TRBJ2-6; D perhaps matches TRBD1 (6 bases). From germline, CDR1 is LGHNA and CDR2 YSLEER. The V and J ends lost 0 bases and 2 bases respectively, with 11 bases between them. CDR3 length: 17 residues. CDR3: CASSQDSTGTGANVLTF. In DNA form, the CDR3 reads TGCGCCAGCAGCCAAGATTCGACAGGTACTGGGGCCAACGTCCTGACTTTC.

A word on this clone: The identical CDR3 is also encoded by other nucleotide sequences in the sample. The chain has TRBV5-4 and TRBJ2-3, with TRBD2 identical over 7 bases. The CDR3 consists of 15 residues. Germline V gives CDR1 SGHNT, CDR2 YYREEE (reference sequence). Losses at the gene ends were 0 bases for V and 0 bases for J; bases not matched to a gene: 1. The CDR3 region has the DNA TGTGCCAGCAGCTTGGGCGGGAGCAGCACAGATACGCAGTATTTT. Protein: CASSLGGSSTDTQYF.

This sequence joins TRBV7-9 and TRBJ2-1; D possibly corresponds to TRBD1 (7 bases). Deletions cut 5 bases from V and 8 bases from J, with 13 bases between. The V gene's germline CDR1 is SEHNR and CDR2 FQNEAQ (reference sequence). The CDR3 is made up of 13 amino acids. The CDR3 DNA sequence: TGTGCCAGCAGCCAGGGGGGACATCATGAGCAGTTCTTC. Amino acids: CASSQGGHHEQFF.

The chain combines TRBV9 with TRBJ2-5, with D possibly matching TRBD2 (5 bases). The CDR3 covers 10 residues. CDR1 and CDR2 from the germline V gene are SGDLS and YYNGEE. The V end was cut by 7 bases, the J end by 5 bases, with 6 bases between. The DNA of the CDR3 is TGTGCCAGCGGGGAGGAGACCCAGTACTTC. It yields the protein CASGEETQYF.

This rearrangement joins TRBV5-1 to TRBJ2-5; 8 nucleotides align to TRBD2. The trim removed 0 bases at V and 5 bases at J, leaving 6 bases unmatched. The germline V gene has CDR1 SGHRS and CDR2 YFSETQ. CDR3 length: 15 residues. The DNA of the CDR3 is TGCGCCAGCAGCTTGGGTAATAGCGGGGTCGAGACCCAGTACTTC. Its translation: CASSLGNSGVETQYF.

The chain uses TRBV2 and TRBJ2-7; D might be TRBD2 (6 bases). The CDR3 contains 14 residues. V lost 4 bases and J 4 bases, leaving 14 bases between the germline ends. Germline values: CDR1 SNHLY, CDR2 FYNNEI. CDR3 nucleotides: TGTGCCAGCAGTGGGCCAGGAGGGGTTTACGAGCAGTACTTC. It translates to CASSGPGGVYEQYF.

The CDR3 bases are TGTGCCAGCAGTGAAGGTGAGACAGGCGTCGGATCATACGAGCAGTACTTC. Amino acid sequence: CASSEGETGVGSYEQYF. J is TRBJ2-7 and V is TRBV6-1; maybe TRBD1 (6 bases). The ends were cut back, 1 base at V and 4 bases at J, with 20 bases in the middle. This CDR3 is 17 amino acids long. Germline V gene data show CDR1 as MNHNS and CDR2 as SASEGT.

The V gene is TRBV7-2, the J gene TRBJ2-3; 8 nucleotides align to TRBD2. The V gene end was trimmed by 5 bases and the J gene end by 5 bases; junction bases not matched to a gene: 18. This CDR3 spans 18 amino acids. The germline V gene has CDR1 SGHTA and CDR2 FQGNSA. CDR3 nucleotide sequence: TGTGCCAGCAGCCGGGGTATTAGCGGGGTGGTATTGAAAGATACGCAGTATTTT. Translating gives CASSRGISGVVLKDTQYF.

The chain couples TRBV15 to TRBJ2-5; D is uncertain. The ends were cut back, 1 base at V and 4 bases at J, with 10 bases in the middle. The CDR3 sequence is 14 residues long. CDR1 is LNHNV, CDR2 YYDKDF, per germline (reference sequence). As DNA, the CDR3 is TGTGCCACCAGCAGAGGCACCCAGCGAGAGACCCAGTACTTC. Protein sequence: CATSRGTQRETQYF.

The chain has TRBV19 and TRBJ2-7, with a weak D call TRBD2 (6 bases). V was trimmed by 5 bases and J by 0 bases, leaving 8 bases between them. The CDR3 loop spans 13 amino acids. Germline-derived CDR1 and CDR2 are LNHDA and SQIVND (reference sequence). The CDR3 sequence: CASSRGSSYEQYF. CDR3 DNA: TGTGCCAGTAGTCGGGGGAGCTCCTACGAGCAGTACTTC.

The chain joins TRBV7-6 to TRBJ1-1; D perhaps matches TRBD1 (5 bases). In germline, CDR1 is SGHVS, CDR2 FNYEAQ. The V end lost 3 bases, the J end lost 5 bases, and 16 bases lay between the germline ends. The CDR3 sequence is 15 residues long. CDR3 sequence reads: CASSFAGGGETEAFF. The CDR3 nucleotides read TGTGCCAGCAGCTTCGCCGGGGGTGGAGAAACTGAAGCTTTCTTT.

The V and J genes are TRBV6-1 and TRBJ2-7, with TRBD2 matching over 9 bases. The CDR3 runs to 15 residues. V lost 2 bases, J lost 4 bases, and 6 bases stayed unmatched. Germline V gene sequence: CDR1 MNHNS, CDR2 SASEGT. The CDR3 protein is CASSEFKREEYEQYF. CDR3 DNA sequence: TGTGCCAGCAGTGAATTCAAGCGGGAGGAGTACGAGCAGTACTTC.

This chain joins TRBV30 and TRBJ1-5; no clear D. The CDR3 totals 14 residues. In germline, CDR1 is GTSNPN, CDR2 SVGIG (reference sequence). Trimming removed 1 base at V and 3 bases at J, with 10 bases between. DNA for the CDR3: TGTGCCTGGAGTGCCAGCAACTACAATCAGCCCCAGCATTTT. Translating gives CAWSASNYNQPQHF.

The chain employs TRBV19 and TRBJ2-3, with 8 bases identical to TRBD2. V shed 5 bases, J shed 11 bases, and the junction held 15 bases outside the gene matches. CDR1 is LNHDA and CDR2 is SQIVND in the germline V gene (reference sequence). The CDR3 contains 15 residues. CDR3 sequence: CASSAQAGALIGQYF. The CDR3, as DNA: TGTGCCAGTAGTGCCCAAGCGGGGGCCCTCATTGGGCAGTATTTT.

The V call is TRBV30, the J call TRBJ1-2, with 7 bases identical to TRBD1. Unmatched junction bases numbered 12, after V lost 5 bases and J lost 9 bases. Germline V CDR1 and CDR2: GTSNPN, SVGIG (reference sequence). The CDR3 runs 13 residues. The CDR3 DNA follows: TGTGCCTGGGGCAGGGGGGATGCGCTTAGCTACACCTTC. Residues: CAWGRGDALSYTF. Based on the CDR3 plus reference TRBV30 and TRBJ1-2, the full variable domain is SQTIHQWPATLVQPVGSPLSLECTVEGTSNPNLYWYRQAAGRGLQLLFYSVGIGQISSEVPQNLSASRPQDRQFILSSKKLLLSDSGFYLCAWGRGDALSYTFGSGTRLTVV.